This T cell receptor beta chain was documented in a study of T-cell reconstitution after alpha-beta-depleted transplantation in children. There are 14 residues in the CDR3. Trimming cost V 2 bases and J 8 bases, with 16 bases left between them. Germline V lookup: CDR1 SQVTM, CDR2 ANQGSEA. The library targeted TCRbeta and was prepared with unique molecular identifiers. TCRdb reprocessed the PCR reads via MiXCR and lists one record per CDR3 protein. The sample consists of 420,000 or so distinct CDR3 sequences, roughly a tenth of them appearing once. This clonotype came up many times. The chain couples TRBV29-1 to TRBJ1-3, with a tentative D call TRBD1 (6 bases). The sequencing used PBMCs from the stem cell graft donor, collected from the stem cell graft. The TCR was taken from a human donor who donated a stem cell graft to a child with acute myeloid leukemia. The CDR3 DNA sequence: TGCAGCGTTGAACCCAGGGGACATGGGGACACCATATATTTT. As protein: CSVEPRGHGDTIYF.